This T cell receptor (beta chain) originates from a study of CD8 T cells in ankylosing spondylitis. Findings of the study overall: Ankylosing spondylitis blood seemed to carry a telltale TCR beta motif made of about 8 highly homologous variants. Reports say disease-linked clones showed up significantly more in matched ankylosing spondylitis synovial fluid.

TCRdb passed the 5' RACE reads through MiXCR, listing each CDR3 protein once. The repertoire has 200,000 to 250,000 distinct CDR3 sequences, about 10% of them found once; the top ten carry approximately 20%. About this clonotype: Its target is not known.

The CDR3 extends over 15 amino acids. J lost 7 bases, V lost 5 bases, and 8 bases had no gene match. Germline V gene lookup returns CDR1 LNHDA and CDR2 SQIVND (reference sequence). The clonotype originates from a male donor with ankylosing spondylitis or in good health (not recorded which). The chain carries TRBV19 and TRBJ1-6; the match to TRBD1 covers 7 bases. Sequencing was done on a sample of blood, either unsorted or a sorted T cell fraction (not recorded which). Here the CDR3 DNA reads TGTGCCAGTAGTGTCTCCGGGACAGCGAATTCACCCCTCCACTTT. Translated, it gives CASSVSGTANSPLHF.